What follows is one T cell receptor (beta chain) and its context. Its matching antigen is unknown. This CDR3 spans 8 amino acids. Per the germline V gene, CDR1 is SEHNR and CDR2 is FQNEAQ (reference sequence). V was trimmed by 11 bases and J by 12 bases, leaving 10 bases between them. The entry originates in a study of cytomegalovirus exposure and HLA in healthy donors. Overall study findings and caveats: A later look showed TCR association rates differing by HLA locus, highest for DRB1 and lowest for HLA-C.

Each donor's status was that of a healthy bone marrow donor. Each donor was nominally healthy when sampled (though unrecorded immune exposures were likely). The PCR contained 60 Vbeta and 13 Jbeta primers. The table came from immunoSEQ multiplex PCR; TCRdb's copy has only in-frame clones and leaves some out. The sample yields 150,000 to 200,000 clones, 70% to 80% seen once. The chain uses TRBV7-9 and TRBJ1-2; D call uncertain. The origin of this receptor is a man in his forties in good health and CMV-seronegative. Sample: PBMCs. The CDR3 is CAGEPHTF. The CDR3 coding sequence is TGTGCCGGAGAGCCCCACACCTTC.